This is a list of T cell receptor beta chains from one sample in a study of T cells expressing NK-cell markers. From its re-call of the 5' RACE reads, TCRdb lists each CDR3 protein once, without DNA. Reported are about 540,000 distinct CDR3 sequences; the ten largest clones contain around 3.3%. The sequencing input was blood T cells: a sorted CD56 or NKG2C T cell subset, CD4+ or CD8+ T cells, or bulk PBMC T cells (not recorded which). All receptors come from a man aged 18 to 29 in good health. Each CDR3 is given with its conserved first and last residue. Each record gives: V gene, CDR3 length, J gene, CDR3 protein.

v_call: TRBV12-3/TRBV12-4
cdr3_length: 13
j_call: TRBJ1-2
cdr3_aa: CASIGTAFYGYTF

v_call: TRBV5-1
cdr3_length: 15
j_call: TRBJ1-2
cdr3_aa: CASRSDPANNYGYTF

v_call: TRBV5-1
cdr3_length: 15
j_call: TRBJ2-7
cdr3_aa: CASSIRDRGTYEQYF

v_call: TRBV5-6
cdr3_length: 15
j_call: TRBJ2-5
cdr3_aa: CASSPGLAGRETQYF

v_call: TRBV27
cdr3_length: 21
j_call: TRBJ2-2
cdr3_aa: CASSLSPVAGGLRVNTGELFF

v_call: TRBV20-1
cdr3_length: 18
j_call: TRBJ2-3
cdr3_aa: CSARDLAGGLTRTDTQYF

v_call: TRBV9
cdr3_length: 16
j_call: TRBJ2-3
cdr3_aa: CASSTTSGLPPDTQYF

v_call: TRBV11-1
cdr3_length: 19
j_call: TRBJ2-7
cdr3_aa: CASSFGAGLVGGSTYEQYF

v_call: TRBV11-2
cdr3_length: 17
j_call: TRBJ2-1
cdr3_aa: CASSKKVLVNSYNEQFF

v_call: TRBV7-2
cdr3_length: 17
j_call: TRBJ2-1
cdr3_aa: CASSLHIGTSAGNEQFF

v_call: TRBV7-9
cdr3_length: 14
j_call: TRBJ2-7
cdr3_aa: CASSLVDSPYEQYF

v_call: TRBV20-1
cdr3_length: 12
j_call: TRBJ1-2
cdr3_aa: CSASQGSHGYTF

v_call: TRBV6-2/TRBV6-3
cdr3_length: 13
j_call: TRBJ2-1
cdr3_aa: CASSYGFGIEQFF

v_call: TRBV28
cdr3_length: 16
j_call: TRBJ2-2
cdr3_aa: CASSQGLERKDGELFF

v_call: TRBV7-2
cdr3_length: 15
j_call: TRBJ1-1
cdr3_aa: CASSQRQQGVTEAFF

v_call: TRBV12-3/TRBV12-4
cdr3_length: 16
j_call: TRBJ1-2
cdr3_aa: CASSKRITVDNYGYTF

v_call: TRBV6-1
cdr3_length: 15
j_call: TRBJ1-6
cdr3_aa: CASSATGAGNSPLHF

v_call: TRBV28
cdr3_length: 16
j_call: TRBJ1-5
cdr3_aa: CASSLLPVNSNQPQHF

v_call: TRBV12-3/TRBV12-4
cdr3_length: 13
j_call: TRBJ2-1
cdr3_aa: CASSLVLAEVQFF

v_call: TRBV28
cdr3_length: 13
j_call: TRBJ1-5
cdr3_aa: CASSQGSRQPQHF

v_call: TRBV7-9
cdr3_length: 16
j_call: TRBJ1-2
cdr3_aa: CASSLGPFQGDYGYTF

v_call: TRBV29-1
cdr3_length: 11
j_call: TRBJ2-2
cdr3_aa: CSAQDTGELFF

v_call: TRBV6-2/TRBV6-3
cdr3_length: 14
j_call: TRBJ1-5
cdr3_aa: CASSQRQTSQPQHF

v_call: TRBV6-5
cdr3_length: 15
j_call: TRBJ2-1
cdr3_aa: CASSYSPRQYNEQFF

v_call: TRBV24-1
cdr3_length: 13
j_call: TRBJ2-5
cdr3_aa: CATSDFRAGGQYF

v_call: TRBV7-2
cdr3_length: 15
j_call: TRBJ2-7
cdr3_aa: CASSDTGGRGYEQYF

v_call: TRBV27
cdr3_length: 15
j_call: TRBJ1-4
cdr3_aa: CASRPNPGLNEKLFF

v_call: TRBV6-2/TRBV6-3
cdr3_length: 13
j_call: TRBJ2-1
cdr3_aa: CASSRDTGTANFF

v_call: TRBV29-1
cdr3_length: 14
j_call: TRBJ1-2
cdr3_aa: CSVEGRTGNYGYTF

v_call: TRBV18
cdr3_length: 12
j_call: TRBJ2-7
cdr3_aa: CASSQGEHEQYF

v_call: TRBV2
cdr3_length: 13
j_call: TRBJ2-5
cdr3_aa: CASRAAGMETQYF

v_call: TRBV7-9
cdr3_length: 14
j_call: TRBJ2-6
cdr3_aa: CASHGALWPDVLTF

v_call: TRBV15
cdr3_length: 18
j_call: TRBJ2-2
cdr3_aa: CATSRLLLAGAATGELFF